What follows are 7 T cell receptor beta chains derived from one specimen sequenced in a study of T cells after yellow fever vaccination. TCRdb re-derived calls from the 5' RACE reads in MiXCR, one entry per CDR3 protein. The table records 250,000 to 400,000 distinct CDR3 sequences, over 4% of them present only once. This material consisted of PBMCs, taken 5 days after the yellow fever booster vaccination. These TCRs come from a man aged 18 to 35 who received the YFV17D yellow fever vaccine.

This clonotype appeared a few times. The chain joins TRBV20-1 to TRBJ2-7; D might be TRBD1 (6 bases). In germline, CDR1 is DFQATT, CDR2 SNEGSKA (reference sequence). Deletions cut 1 base from V and 5 bases from J, with 9 bases between. CDR3 size: 12 residues. The chain's CDR3 is CSARAQGDEQYF. The CDR3 nucleotides read TGCAGTGCTAGAGCACAGGGAGACGAGCAGTACTTC.

This clonotype was seen repeatedly, ten times or more. The chain recombines TRBV23-1 with TRBJ2-7; TRBD1 aligns across 8 bases. TRBV23-1 is an ORF, and what it does is uncertain. This CDR3 contains 16 residues. V dropped 2 bases and J dropped 4; count of bases not matched to a gene: 10. The CDR3 loop is CASSQRRAGGSYEQYF. For the CDR3, the DNA is TGCGCCAGCAGTCAAAGACGGGCAGGGGGCTCATACGAGCAGTACTTC.

This clonotype was observed at least ten times. The J gene is TRBJ1-1, the V gene TRBV19; the match to TRBD1 covers 8 bases. This CDR3 has 14 amino acids. Germline assignment: CDR1 LNHDA and CDR2 SQIVND (reference sequence). J gave up 4 bases and V 8 bases, and 9 bases lay outside the gene matches. The CDR3 nucleotides are TGTGCCAGTTCCGGACAGGGCAGGGCCACTGAAGCTTTCTTT. Its protein is CASSGQGRATEAFF.

This clonotype was seen a handful of times. V and J are TRBV20-1 and TRBJ2-1, with D hard to call. Trimming pared 2 bases from V and 0 bases from J, leaving 11 bases between. Germline assignment: CDR1 DFQATT and CDR2 SNEGSKA (reference sequence). This CDR3 has 15 residues. CDR3 amino acids: CSARYAALSYNEQFF. DNA for the CDR3: TGCAGTGCTAGATATGCGGCCCTCTCCTACAATGAGCAGTTCTTC.

This clonotype was counted only a few times. The rearrangement joins TRBV2 to TRBJ2-7, with D perhaps TRBD2 (6 bases). V lost 7 bases to trimming and J lost 6 bases, with 25 bases between them. The germline CDR1 and CDR2 sequences are SNHLY and FYNNEI. This CDR3 comprises 16 residues. CDR3 bases: TGTGCCAGCACCAACCCCACGGCCGGGCCGGGAGCCGAGCAGTACTTC. This sequence encodes CASTNPTAGPGAEQYF.

This sequence joins TRBV10-3 and TRBJ2-5; 7 bases fit TRBD2. The CDR3 covers 14 residues. Germline V gene data show CDR1 as ENHRY and CDR2 as SYGVKD. The trim removed 2 bases at V and 5 bases at J, leaving 5 bases unmatched. The chain's CDR3 is CAISEREGAETQYF. CDR3 nucleotides: TGTGCCATCAGTGAGAGGGAGGGAGCGGAGACCCAGTACTTC.

V gene TRBV6-1 combines with J gene TRBJ2-1; possible D gene TRBD2, 5 bases. CDR1 and CDR2 (germline): MNHNS, SASEGT. CDR3 length equals 16 residues. V was clipped by 7 bases and J by 0 bases, with 16 bases between them. The CDR3 nucleotides read TGTGCCAGCACCAGCCGGGGTACCGCCTCCTACAATGAGCAGTTCTTC. Translating it yields CASTSRGTASYNEQFF.